The 7 T cell receptor beta chains in this list originate from one sample, sequenced in a study of blood T cell repertoires in COVID-19. TCRdb's copy holds only in-frame clones and misses some; the assay was immunoSEQ multiplex PCR. This sample yields roughly 190,000 clones, of which 80% to 90% are seen a single time; 4.5% to 6% belongs to the top ten. The sequenced sample was peripheral blood. These TCRs come from an older woman with active or convalescent COVID-19.

This sequence joins TRBV9 and TRBJ2-1; 14 nucleotides match TRBD2. The V gene's germline CDR1 is SGDLS and CDR2 YYNGEE. The CDR3 has 14 amino acids. Trimming removed 7 bases from V and 12 bases from J; junction bases left unmatched: 9. The CDR3 coding sequence is TGTGCCAGCGGACCGGGACTAGCGGGAGAAGTGCAGTTCTTC. Protein product: CASGPGLAGEVQFF.

The chain joins TRBV28 to TRBJ2-5; 12 bases map to TRBD2. The CDR3 has 15 amino acids. V dropped 7 bases and J dropped 5; count of bases not matched to a gene: 8. The V gene's germline CDR1 is MDHEN and CDR2 SYDVKM. The CDR3 loop reads CASTTGLAGWETQYF. CDR3 in DNA: TGTGCCAGCACCACCGGACTAGCGGGATGGGAGACCCAGTACTTC.

The rearrangement uses TRBV7-9 and TRBJ2-1, with a weak D call TRBD1 (5 bases). From germline, CDR1 is SEHNR and CDR2 FQNEAQ (reference sequence). This CDR3 spans 16 amino acids. The V and J ends lost 3 bases and 0 bases respectively, with 12 bases between them. The CDR3 sequence is CASSFPREPSYNEQFF. In nucleotides, the CDR3 is TGTGCCAGCAGCTTCCCCAGGGAACCCTCCTACAATGAGCAGTTCTTC.

CDR3 region: CASGGTSGPYNEQFF. CDR3 bases: TGTGCTAGTGGGGGGACTAGCGGACCCTACAATGAGCAGTTCTTC. J is TRBJ2-1 and V is TRBV12-5, with 11 bases matching TRBD2. The ends lost 6 bases at V and 2 bases at J; junction bases unmatched: 3. The CDR3 is 15 residues long. The V gene's germline CDR1 is LGHNT and CDR2 FRNRAP.

This rearrangement joins TRBV11-2 to TRBJ2-7; D uncertain. The V end lost 2 bases, the J end lost 5 bases, and 10 bases lay between the germline ends. Germline-derived CDR1 and CDR2 are SGHAT and FQNNGV. This CDR3 comprises 13 residues. CDR3 in amino acids: CASSLSPVHEQYF. For the CDR3, the DNA is TGTGCCAGCAGCTTAAGTCCAGTCCACGAGCAGTACTTC.

On this clone itself: This specimen includes other DNA sequences encoding the same CDR3. The V and J genes are TRBV5-1 and TRBJ2-3; tentative D call: TRBD2 (7 bases). The germline V gene has CDR1 SGHRS and CDR2 YFSETQ. Trimming took off 1 base at V and 3 bases at J, with 12 bases between the two ends. The CDR3 length is 15 residues. The chain's CDR3 is CASSLFGRGTDTQYF. Written as DNA, the CDR3 is TGCGCCAGCAGCTTGTTTGGGAGGGGGACAGATACGCAGTATTTT.

This clone was observed at least ten times. The V gene is TRBV5-1, the J gene TRBJ2-5; 10 nucleotides align to TRBD1. V trimming: 0 bases; J trimming: 10 bases; junction bases outside the gene matches: 3. The germline CDR1 and CDR2 sequences are SGHRS and YFSETQ. CDR3 length equals 13 residues. CDR3 nucleotide sequence: TGCGCCAGCAGCTTGGGGGACAGGGGCGTCCAGTACTTC. Encoded protein: CASSLGDRGVQYF.